The 10 T cell receptor beta chains below were found in one sample sequenced in a study of cytomegalovirus exposure and HLA in healthy donors (dated 2017 in TCRdb). The protocol used for the library was the immunoSEQ multiplex PCR assay. A mixture of 60 forward primers for TCR Vbeta segments and 13 reverse primers for TCR Jbeta segments was used in the multiplex PCR. As stored in TCRdb, this immuneACCESS dataset retains in-frame rearrangements with V and J assigned. A fraction of the clones does not appear; measured against another copy, unresolved V genes explain less than half of the discrepancy, and the remainder lacks a known reason. The sample yields fewer than 250,000 clones; 87% were counted once. The biggest ten clones account for around 1% of the sample. Sequencing was carried out using PBMCs. These receptor sequences come from a boy aged 2 to 9 in good health and CMV-seronegative.

The chain joins TRBV2 to TRBJ2-5; 11 bases line up with TRBD2. The CDR3 has 14 residues. V was pared by 7 bases and J by 5 bases, with 6 bases of the junction left unmatched. Germline values: CDR1 SNHLY, CDR2 FYNNEI. CDR3 loop: CASISGRGGETQYF. As DNA, the CDR3 is TGTGCCAGCATTAGCGGGAGGGGGGGGGAGACCCAGTACTTC.

The chain has TRBV15 and TRBJ2-2; TRBD1 matches 9 bases. The CDR3 length is 16 residues. J lost 6 bases, V lost 3 bases, and 8 bases had no gene match. Germline V gives CDR1 LNHNV, CDR2 YYDKDF (reference sequence). CDR3 loop: CATSSNNRGLAGELFF. The CDR3, as DNA: TGTGCCACCAGCAGCAATAACAGGGGGCTGGCCGGGGAGCTGTTTTTT. The variable domain in full, completed from reference TRBV15 and TRBJ2-2, reads DAMVIQNPRYQVTQFGKPVTLSCSQTLNHNVMYWYQQKSSQAPKLLFHYYDKDFNNEADTPDNFQSRRPNTSFCFLDIRSPGLGDTAMYLCATSSNNRGLAGELFFGEGSRLTVL.

The CDR3, as DNA: TGTGCCAGCAGCTTAGAAGCCTACGGGTTTCTGAACGAGCAGTACTTC. Protein product: CASSLEAYGFLNEQYF. The gene calls are TRBV11-2 and TRBJ2-7; D is unresolved. Between the trimmed V and J ends, which lost 0 bases and 5 bases, there was a span of 17 bases. CDR3 length equals 16 residues. Germline V lookup: CDR1 SGHAT, CDR2 FQNNGV.

This chain connects TRBV7-9 to TRBJ1-3, with D hard to call. Trimming removed 3 bases at V and 0 bases at J, with 9 bases between. Germline CDR1 reads SEHNR; CDR2 reads FQNEAQ (reference sequence). There are 15 residues in the CDR3. The CDR3 DNA reads TGTGCCAGCAGCTTCATCGGGTCCTCTGGAAACACCATATATTTT. Protein sequence: CASSFIGSSGNTIYF.

This chain connects TRBV5-4 to TRBJ1-2, with D possibly TRBD1 on 5 matching bases. The germline gives CDR1 SGHNT, CDR2 YYREEE (reference sequence). The CDR3 is 13 amino acids. Between the trimmed V and J ends, which lost 0 bases and 6 bases, there was a span of 9 bases. The CDR3 sequence: CASSLGTGDGYTF. The DNA for the CDR3 is TGTGCCAGCAGCTTGGGAACGGGGGATGGCTACACCTTC.

The CDR3 coding sequence is TGTGCCAGCAGCCCCGGGACAGGGGCTGAAGCTTTCTTT. Protein product: CASSPGTGAEAFF. The gene calls are TRBV4-2 and TRBJ1-1, with TRBD1 matching 10 bases. Germline CDR1 reads LGHNA; CDR2 reads YNFKEQ. V lost 4 bases and J lost 6; bases outside the gene matches: 2. This CDR3 contains 13 residues.

This chain links TRBV11-2 with TRBJ1-1; 8 bases line up with TRBD1. Losses at the gene ends were 3 bases for V and 8 bases for J; bases not matched to a gene: 8. There are 14 residues in the CDR3. CDR1 and CDR2 (germline): SGHAT, FQNNGV. The CDR3 reads CASSFDPQGGEAFF. The CDR3 region has the DNA TGTGCCAGCAGCTTCGACCCACAGGGGGGAGAAGCTTTCTTT.

J is TRBJ2-3 and V is TRBV20-1; D not resolved. The germline V and J ends were trimmed by 6 bases and 3 bases, with 4 bases remaining between them. Germline lookup yields CDR1 DFQATT and CDR2 SNEGSKA (reference sequence). The CDR3 has 10 residues. CDR3 coding DNA: TGCAGTGCCCTTACAGATACGCAGTATTTT. It translates to CSALTDTQYF.

The rearrangement joins TRBV27 to TRBJ2-2, with 7 positions matching TRBD1. Per the germline V gene, CDR1 is MNHEY and CDR2 is SMNVEV (reference sequence). J was trimmed by 4 bases and V by 4 bases; bases with no gene match: 9. The length of the CDR3 is 16 residues. The CDR3 is CASSSWTGDLTGELFF. For the CDR3, the DNA is TGTGCCAGCAGTTCGTGGACAGGCGATCTCACCGGGGAGCTGTTTTTT.

V and J are TRBV28 and TRBJ1-2, with a weak D call TRBD1 (6 bases). The V and J ends lost 5 bases and 7 bases respectively, with 14 bases between them. In germline, CDR1 is MDHEN, CDR2 SYDVKM. CDR3 size: 13 residues. The CDR3 protein is CASSPNRVLGYTF. Here the CDR3 DNA reads TGTGCCAGCAGTCCAAACAGGGTTCTTGGCTACACCTTC.